One and the same sample provided the 17 T cell receptor beta chains below, sequenced in a study of human T cells and chemical hapten exposure. A single record per CDR3 protein comes from TCRdb applying MiXCR to the RACE reads. The sample consists of some 91,000 distinct CDR3 sequences, 12% of them appearing once. The time point denotes: patch test 1, 2 weeks after DPC sensitization. Treatment defined: therapeutic diphenylcyclopropenone sensitization with weekly scalp DPC. The sequences come from whole blood, collected in connection with sensitization to the hapten diphenylcyclopropenone (DPC). All receptors come from a middle-aged woman with alopecia areata. Some clones in this sample may be carry-over from other donors' samples.

In this sample, this clonotype turned up a few times. The CDR3 region has the DNA TGCGCCAGCAGCCTCCAACCCCAAGCTAGCGGGACTAACAATGAGCAGTTCTTC. This codes for CASSLQPQASGTNNEQFF. V usage is TRBV5-1 and J usage is TRBJ2-1; 9 bases match TRBD2. The germline V gene encodes CDR1 SGHRS and CDR2 YFSETQ. V was clipped by 4 bases and J by 5 bases; unmatched bases: 16. The CDR3 loop spans 18 amino acids.

This clonotype was seen many times. This sequence joins TRBV20-1 and TRBJ2-7, with 7 bases fitting TRBD2. Trimming cost V 5 bases and J 3 bases; bases outside gene matches: 7. Germline V gene sequence: CDR1 DFQATT, CDR2 SNEGSKA (reference sequence). The CDR3 covers 13 residues. This chain's CDR3 is CSAPGGFSYEQYF. CDR3 coding DNA: TGCAGTGCTCCGGGAGGTTTCAGCTACGAGCAGTACTTC.

The rearrangement joins TRBV15 to TRBJ2-1; D possibly corresponds to TRBD1 (5 bases). This CDR3 is built from 13 residues. The V end lost 5 bases, the J end lost 3 bases, and 8 bases lay between the germline ends. The germline CDR1 and CDR2 sequences are LNHNV and YYDKDF (reference sequence). The CDR3 sequence: CATSLDSYNEQFF. Written as DNA, the CDR3 is TGTGCCACCAGCCTTGACAGCTACAATGAGCAGTTCTTC. Together with reference TRBV15 and TRBJ2-1, the CDR3 gives the full variable domain: DAMVIQNPRYQVTQFGKPVTLSCSQTLNHNVMYWYQQKSSQAPKLLFHYYDKDFNNEADTPDNFQSRRPNTSFCFLDIRSPGLGDTAMYLCATSLDSYNEQFFGPGTRLTVL.

CDR3 bases: TGTGCCAGCAGCAGACGGGAGAACAATGAGCAGTTCTTC. Translated, it gives CASSRRENNEQFF. The rearrangement uses TRBV11-3 and TRBJ2-1; D may be TRBD2 (6 bases). The CDR3 runs to 13 residues. V was cut by 5 bases and J by 5 bases, with 10 bases left in between. Per the germline V gene, CDR1 is SGHNT and CDR2 is YENEEA. The full variable domain, completed using reference TRBV11-3 and TRBJ2-1, is EAGVVQSPRYKIIEKKQPVAFWCNPISGHNTLYWYLQNLGQGPELLIRYENEEAVDDSQLPKDRFSAERLKGVDSTLKIQPAELGDSAVYLCASSRRENNEQFFGPGTRLTVL.

V is TRBV6-5 and J is TRBJ2-1; 10 nucleotides line up with TRBD2. Germline-derived CDR1 and CDR2 are MNHEY and SVGAGI. V was pared by 7 bases and J by 6 bases, with 9 bases of the junction left unmatched. The CDR3 contains 15 residues. CDR3 DNA: TGTGCCAGCACCCCCCCGGGACTAGCGAGCAATGAGCAGTTCTTC. Its protein product is CASTPPGLASNEQFF.

This chain connects TRBV5-1 to TRBJ2-7; D may correspond to TRBD1 or TRBD2 (6 bases each). Per germline, CDR1 SGHRS and CDR2 YFSETQ. Trimming cost V 5 bases and J 5 bases, with 20 bases left between them. This CDR3 is built from 15 residues. The CDR3 reads CASRTPSARGDEQYF. In DNA form, the CDR3 reads TGCGCCAGCAGGACCCCTAGCGCGAGGGGGGACGAGCAGTACTTC.

V usage is TRBV7-9 and J usage is TRBJ2-7; D possibly corresponds to TRBD2 (5 bases). The V gene's germline CDR1 is SEHNR and CDR2 FQNEAQ (reference sequence). The V end was cut by 2 bases, the J end by 2 bases, with 10 bases between. The CDR3 contains 14 residues. The CDR3 spells CASSLSAGAYEQYF. Here the CDR3 DNA reads TGTGCCAGCAGCTTATCGGCGGGTGCCTACGAGCAGTACTTC.

This clonotype appeared many times. V is TRBV28 and J is TRBJ1-5; tentative D call: TRBD1 (5 bases). The CDR3 extends over 17 amino acids. Trimming took off 6 bases at V and 0 bases at J, with 18 bases between the two ends. Germline V gives CDR1 MDHEN, CDR2 SYDVKM. CDR3 protein: CASRNTGTPISNQPQHF. CDR3 bases: TGTGCCAGCAGAAATACCGGGACGCCGATTAGCAATCAGCCCCAGCATTTT.

The genes are TRBV18 and TRBJ2-5; D ambiguous. Germline V CDR1 and CDR2: KGHSH, LQKENI. The CDR3 contains 13 residues. The V gene lost 2 bases and the J gene lost 3 bases, with 7 bases spanning the gap. CDR3 bases: TGTGCCAGCTCACCAGCCCTAGAAGAGACCCAGTACTTC. This gives the protein CASSPALEETQYF.

This clonotype has at least ten counts. J is TRBJ2-1 and V is TRBV7-8, with 11 nucleotides matching TRBD2. V lost 8 bases to trimming and J lost 4 bases; unmatched junction nucleotides: 7. This CDR3 comprises 15 residues. Germline assignment: CDR1 SGHVS and CDR2 FQNEAQ. The CDR3 sequence: CASRPTSGVYNEQFF. Here the CDR3 DNA reads TGTGCCAGCCGACCGACTAGCGGGGTTTACAATGAGCAGTTCTTC.

This clonotype came up a few times. The V call is TRBV5-1, the J call TRBJ1-1, with D hard to call. The CDR3 is 17 residues long. Trimming removed 0 bases from V and 0 bases from J, with 15 bases in between. Germline V gives CDR1 SGHRS, CDR2 YFSETQ. The CDR3 sequence: CASSLEVSRNMNTEAFF. Written as DNA, the CDR3 is TGCGCCAGCAGCTTGGAAGTTTCAAGAAACATGAACACTGAAGCTTTCTTT.

V gene TRBV29-1 combines with J gene TRBJ2-2, with TRBD1 matching over 8 bases. The V and J ends lost 4 bases and 0 bases, in that order; junction bases with no gene match: 4. Germline V gives CDR1 SQVTM, CDR2 ANQGSEA. The CDR3 is 15 amino acids. Here the CDR3 reads CSVVVTGANTGELFF. The CDR3 DNA follows: TGCAGCGTTGTCGTGACAGGGGCGAACACCGGGGAGCTGTTTTTT.

In this sample, this clonotype turned up a few times. The chain recombines TRBV11-2 with TRBJ2-1, with D perhaps being TRBD1 or TRBD2 (5 bases each). V lost 4 bases to trimming and J lost 7 bases, with 14 bases between them. Germline V CDR1 and CDR2: SGHAT, FQNNGV. This CDR3 spans 14 amino acids. The CDR3 DNA reads TGTGCCAGCAGCTACGGTCCAGGGAGAAATGAGCAGTTCTTC. This sequence encodes CASSYGPGRNEQFF.

This clonotype was observed a few times. The chain combines TRBV18 with TRBJ1-1; D possibly corresponds to TRBD1 (5 bases). This CDR3 is 14 amino acids long. CDR1 is KGHSH, CDR2 LQKENI, per germline. The ends were cut back, 6 bases at V and 1 base at J, with 12 bases in the middle. This CDR3 is CASSVQAGNTEAFF. CDR3 nucleotide sequence: TGTGCCAGCTCCGTACAGGCGGGGAACACTGAAGCTTTCTTT.

V usage is TRBV5-1 and J usage is TRBJ1-2; D gene ambiguous. CDR3 length equals 14 residues. The ends were cut back, 0 bases at V and 1 base at J, with 7 bases in the middle. Germline V gives CDR1 SGHRS, CDR2 YFSETQ. Here the CDR3 reads CASSLDGNNYGYTF. The CDR3 DNA is TGCGCCAGCAGCTTGGACGGCAATAACTATGGCTACACCTTC.

The V call is TRBV4-3, the J call TRBJ2-1; D remains ambiguous. V was shortened by 1 base and J by 1 base, with 8 bases between the two germline ends. CDR1 and CDR2 from the germline V gene are LGHNA and YSLEER. The CDR3 loop spans 15 amino acids. The CDR3 region has the DNA TGCGCCAGCAGCCAAGCCTGGCGTTCCTACAATGAGCAGTTCTTC. As protein: CASSQAWRSYNEQFF.

This clonotype appeared many times. The chain carries TRBV2 and TRBJ2-1, with 7 bases that match TRBD2. J lost 7 bases, V lost 3 bases, and 3 bases had no gene match. The germline V gene has CDR1 SNHLY and CDR2 FYNNEI. The CDR3 runs to 13 residues. The chain's CDR3 is CASSERELNEQFF. The CDR3 DNA sequence: TGTGCCAGCAGTGAGCGGGAGTTGAATGAGCAGTTCTTC. Complete variable domain (other parts from reference TRBV2 and TRBJ2-1): EPEVTQTPSHQVTQMGQEVILRCVPISNHLYFYWYRQILGQKVEFLVSFYNNEISEKSEIFDDQFSVERPDGSNFTLKIRSTKLEDSAMYFCASSERELNEQFFGPGTRLTVL.